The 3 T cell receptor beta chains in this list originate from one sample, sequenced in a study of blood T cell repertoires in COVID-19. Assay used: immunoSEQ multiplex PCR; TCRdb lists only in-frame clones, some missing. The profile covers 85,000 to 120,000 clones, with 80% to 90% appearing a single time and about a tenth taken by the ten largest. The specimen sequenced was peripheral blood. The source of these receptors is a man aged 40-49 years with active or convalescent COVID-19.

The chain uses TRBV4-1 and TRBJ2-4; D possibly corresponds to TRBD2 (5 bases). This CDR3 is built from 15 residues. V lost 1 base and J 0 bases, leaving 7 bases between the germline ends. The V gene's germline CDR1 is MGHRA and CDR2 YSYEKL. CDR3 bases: TGCGCCAGCAGCCAAGGAGGGCTAGCCAAAAACATTCAGTACTTC. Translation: CASSQGGLAKNIQYF.

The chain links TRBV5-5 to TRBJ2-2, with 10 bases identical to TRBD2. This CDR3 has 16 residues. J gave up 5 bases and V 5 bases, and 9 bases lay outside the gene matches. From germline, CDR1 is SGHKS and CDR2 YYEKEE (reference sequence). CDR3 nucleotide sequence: TGTGCCAGCAGAACCACTAGCGGGGTAGAGACCGGGGAGCTGTTTTTT. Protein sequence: CASRTTSGVETGELFF. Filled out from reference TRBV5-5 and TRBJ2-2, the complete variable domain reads DAGVTQSPTHLIKTRGQQVTLRCSPISGHKSVSWYQQVLGQGPQFIFQYYEKEERGRGNFPDRFSARQFPNYSSELNVNALLLGDSALYLCASRTTSGVETGELFFGEGSRLTVL.

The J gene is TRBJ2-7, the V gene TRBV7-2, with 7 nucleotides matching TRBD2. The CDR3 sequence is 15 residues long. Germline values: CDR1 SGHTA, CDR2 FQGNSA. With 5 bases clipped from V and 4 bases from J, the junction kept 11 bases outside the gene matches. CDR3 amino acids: CASSGGVVAGYEQYF. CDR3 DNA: TGTGCCAGCAGCGGGGGGGTAGTTGCCGGTTACGAGCAGTACTTC.